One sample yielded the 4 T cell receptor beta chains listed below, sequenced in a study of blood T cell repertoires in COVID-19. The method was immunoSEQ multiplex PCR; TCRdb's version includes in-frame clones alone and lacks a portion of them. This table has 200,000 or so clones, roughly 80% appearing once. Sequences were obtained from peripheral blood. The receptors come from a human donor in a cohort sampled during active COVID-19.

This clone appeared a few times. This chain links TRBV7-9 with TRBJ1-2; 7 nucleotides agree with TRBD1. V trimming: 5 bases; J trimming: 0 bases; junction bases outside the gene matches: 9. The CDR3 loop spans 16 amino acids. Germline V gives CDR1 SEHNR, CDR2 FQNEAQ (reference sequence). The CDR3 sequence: CASSARQGRTNYGYTF. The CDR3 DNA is TGTGCCAGCAGCGCACGACAGGGACGAACTAACTATGGCTACACCTTC.

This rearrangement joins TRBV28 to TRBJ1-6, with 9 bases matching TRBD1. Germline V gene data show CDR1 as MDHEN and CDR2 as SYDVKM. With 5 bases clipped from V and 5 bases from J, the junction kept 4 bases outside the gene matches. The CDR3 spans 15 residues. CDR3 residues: CASSPRDRDNSPLHF. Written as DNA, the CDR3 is TGTGCCAGCAGTCCCCGGGACAGGGATAATTCACCCCTCCACTTT.

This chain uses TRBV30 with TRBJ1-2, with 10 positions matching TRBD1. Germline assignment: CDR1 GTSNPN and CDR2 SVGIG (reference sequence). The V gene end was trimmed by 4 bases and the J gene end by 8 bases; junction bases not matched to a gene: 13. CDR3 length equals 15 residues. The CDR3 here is CAWKRTGGDLWGYTF. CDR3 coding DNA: TGTGCCTGGAAACGGACAGGGGGTGACCTGTGGGGCTACACCTTC. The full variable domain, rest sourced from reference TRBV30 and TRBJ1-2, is SQTIHQWPATLVQPVGSPLSLECTVEGTSNPNLYWYRQAAGRGLQLLFYSVGIGQISSEVPQNLSASRPQDRQFILSSKKLLLSDSGFYLCAWKRTGGDLWGYTFGSGTRLTVV.

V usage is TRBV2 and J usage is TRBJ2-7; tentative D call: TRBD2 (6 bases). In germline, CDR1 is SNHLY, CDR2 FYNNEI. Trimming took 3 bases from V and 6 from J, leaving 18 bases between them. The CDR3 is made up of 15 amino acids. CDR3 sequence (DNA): TGTGCCAGCAGTGACCCCCCTGGATTGGGAGGCGAGCAGTACTTC. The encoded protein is CASSDPPGLGGEQYF.